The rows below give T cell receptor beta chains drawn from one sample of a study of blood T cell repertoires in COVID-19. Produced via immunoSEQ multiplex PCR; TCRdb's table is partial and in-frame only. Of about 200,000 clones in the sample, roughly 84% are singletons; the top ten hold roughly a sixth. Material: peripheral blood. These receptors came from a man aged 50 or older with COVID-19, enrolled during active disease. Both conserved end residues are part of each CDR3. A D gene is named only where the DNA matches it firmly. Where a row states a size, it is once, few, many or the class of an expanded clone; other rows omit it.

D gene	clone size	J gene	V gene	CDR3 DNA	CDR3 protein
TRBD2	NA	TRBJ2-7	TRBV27	TGTGCCAGCAGTTCAAATTACGGACTAGCGGGCTCATACGAGCAGTACTTC	CASSSNYGLAGSYEQYF
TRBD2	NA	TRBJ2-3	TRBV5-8	TGTGCCAGCAGTTCCGGGAGGGCCGGGACAGATACGCAGTATTTT	CASSSGRAGTDTQYF
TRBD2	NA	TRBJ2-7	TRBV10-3	TGTGCCATCAGTGGGATTAGCGGGGTGTACGAGCAGTACTTC	CAISGISGVYEQYF
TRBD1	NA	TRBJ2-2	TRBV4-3	TGCGCCAGCAGCCAAGATCTCGGACAGGGTTCGAACACCGGGGAGCTGTTTTTT	CASSQDLGQGSNTGELFF
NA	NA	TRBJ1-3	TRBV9	TGTGCCAGCAGCGTCCCTTCTGGAAACACCATATATTTT	CASSVPSGNTIYF
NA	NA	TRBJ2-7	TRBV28	TGTGCCAGCAGTGATAGGGGGAGCTCCTACGAGCAGTACTTC	CASSDRGSSYEQYF
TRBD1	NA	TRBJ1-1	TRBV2	TGTGCCAGCAGCCGGGACAGGGAATCTATGAACACTGAAGCTTTCTTT	CASSRDRESMNTEAFF
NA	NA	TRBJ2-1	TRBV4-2	TGTGCCAGCAGCCAAGATGAAGCGGAATACAATGAGCAGTTCTTC	CASSQDEAEYNEQFF
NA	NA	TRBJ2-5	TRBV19	TGTGCCAGTAGTATTGATGCAACTGGGCCACGGGGGACCCAGTACTTC	CASSIDATGPRGTQYF
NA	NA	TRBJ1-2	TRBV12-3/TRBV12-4	TGTGCCAGCAGTTTAGGTGTGCGCGGCTACACCTTC	CASSLGVRGYTF
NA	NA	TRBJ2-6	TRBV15	TGTGCCACCAGCAGTGACATGCCCTCTGGGGCCAACGTCCTGACTTTC	CATSSDMPSGANVLTF
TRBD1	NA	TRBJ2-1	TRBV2	TGTGCCAGCAGTGGTCCAGGGGGTGAGCAGTTCTTC	CASSGPGGEQFF
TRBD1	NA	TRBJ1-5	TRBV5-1	TGCGCCAGCAGCTTGACGGGGACAGGGGATCAGCCCCAGCATTTT	CASSLTGTGDQPQHF
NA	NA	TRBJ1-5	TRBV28	TGTGCCAGCAGCTTGGACCTAGCTGGGAATCAGCCCCAGCATTTT	CASSLDLAGNQPQHF
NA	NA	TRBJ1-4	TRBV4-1	TGCGCCAGCAGCCAAGATCCAACGCGGGTCTCGACTAATGAAAAACTGTTTTTT	CASSQDPTRVSTNEKLFF
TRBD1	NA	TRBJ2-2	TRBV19	TGTGCCAGTAGTACCAAACAGGGGACCGGGGAGCTGTTTTTT	CASSTKQGTGELFF
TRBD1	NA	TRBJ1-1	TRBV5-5	TGTGCCAGCAGCCCTGACAGGGGCCGCAGCACTGAAGCTTTCTTT	CASSPDRGRSTEAFF
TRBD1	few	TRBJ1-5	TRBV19	TGTGCCAGTAGTGGGACTCGGGACAGGGATCGCAATCAGCCCCAGCATTTT	CASSGTRDRDRNQPQHF
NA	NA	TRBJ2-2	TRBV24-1	TGTGCCACCAGTGATTTTACTACCCTCACCGGGGAGCTGTTTTTT	CATSDFTTLTGELFF
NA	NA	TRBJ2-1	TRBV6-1	TGTGCCAGCAGTGAAGTTGGCTATGAGCAGTTCTTC	CASSEVGYEQFF
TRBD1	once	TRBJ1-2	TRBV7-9	TGTGCCAGCAGCATACCCGACAGGGGCCATGGCTACACCTTC	CASSIPDRGHGYTF
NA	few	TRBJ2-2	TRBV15	TGTGCCACCAGCACACTCACCGGGGAGCTGTTTTTT	CATSTLTGELFF
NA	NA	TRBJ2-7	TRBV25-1	TGTGCCAGCCCTAGGAACTACGAGCAGTACTTC	CASPRNYEQYF
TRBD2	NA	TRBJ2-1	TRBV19	TGTGCCAGTAGTATAGCTAGCGGGAGGGGCCACAATGAGCAGTTCTTC	CASSIASGRGHNEQFF
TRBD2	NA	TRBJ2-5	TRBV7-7	TGTGCTAGCAGCTTATCTAGCGGGAGGATGGAGACCCAGTACTTC	CASSLSSGRMETQYF
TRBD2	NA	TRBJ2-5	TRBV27	TGTGCCAGCAGTTTATATGCGGGGGGAGTTGTGGAGACCCAGTACTTC	CASSLYAGGVVETQYF
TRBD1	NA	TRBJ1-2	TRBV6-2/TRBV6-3	TGTGCCAGCAGTGACCGACAGGGCAGTATCTATGGCTACACCTTC	CASSDRQGSIYGYTF
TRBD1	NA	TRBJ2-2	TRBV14	TGTGCCAGCAGCCAAGAGACAGGGTGGACCGGGGAGCTGTTTTTT	CASSQETGWTGELFF
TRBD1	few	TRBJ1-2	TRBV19	TGTGCCAGTAGTATCACCGGGACAGAGAACTATGGCTACACCTTC	CASSITGTENYGYTF
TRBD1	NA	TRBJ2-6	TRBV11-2	TGTGCCAGCAGCTTACACCGACAGGGGGCATACTCTGGGGCCAACGTCCTGACTTTC	CASSLHRQGAYSGANVLTF
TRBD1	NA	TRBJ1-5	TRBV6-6	TGTGCCAGCAGAGACAGGGGTGAACAGCCCCAGCATTTT	CASRDRGEQPQHF
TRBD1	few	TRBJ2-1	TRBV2	TGTGCCAGCAGTGAGGGACAGGGACCCTACAATGAGCAGTTCTTC	CASSEGQGPYNEQFF
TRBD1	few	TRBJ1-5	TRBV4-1	TGCGCCAGCAGCCAAGACCCGGGACAGGGTAGCAATCAGCCCCAGCATTTT	CASSQDPGQGSNQPQHF
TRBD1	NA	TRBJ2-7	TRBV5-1	TGCGCCAGCAGTTCCGGGACAGGGATAACCTACGAGCAGTACTTC	CASSSGTGITYEQYF
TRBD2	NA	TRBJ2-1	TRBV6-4	TGTGCCAGCAGTGACTCCACGGGGGGATCCTACAATGAGCAGTTCTTC	CASSDSTGGSYNEQFF
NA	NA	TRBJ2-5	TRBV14	TGTGCCAGCAGCCAAGATGGGCTAGCGTTGGAGACCCAGTACTTC	CASSQDGLALETQYF
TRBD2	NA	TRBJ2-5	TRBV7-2	TGTGCCACCACAATTAGCGGGGGAGAGACCCAGTACTTC	CATTISGGETQYF
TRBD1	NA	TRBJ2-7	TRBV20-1	TGCAGTGCTAGTGGGACAGGGCGATCCTACGAGCAGTACTTC	CSASGTGRSYEQYF
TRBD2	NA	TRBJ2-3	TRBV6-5	TGTGCCAGCAGTTATACTAGCGGGAGCATCACAGATACGCAGTATTTT	CASSYTSGSITDTQYF
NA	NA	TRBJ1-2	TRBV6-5	TGTGCCAGCAGTTACCTTCTGGAGGGGAGACTTCGCGGCTACACCTTC	CASSYLLEGRLRGYTF